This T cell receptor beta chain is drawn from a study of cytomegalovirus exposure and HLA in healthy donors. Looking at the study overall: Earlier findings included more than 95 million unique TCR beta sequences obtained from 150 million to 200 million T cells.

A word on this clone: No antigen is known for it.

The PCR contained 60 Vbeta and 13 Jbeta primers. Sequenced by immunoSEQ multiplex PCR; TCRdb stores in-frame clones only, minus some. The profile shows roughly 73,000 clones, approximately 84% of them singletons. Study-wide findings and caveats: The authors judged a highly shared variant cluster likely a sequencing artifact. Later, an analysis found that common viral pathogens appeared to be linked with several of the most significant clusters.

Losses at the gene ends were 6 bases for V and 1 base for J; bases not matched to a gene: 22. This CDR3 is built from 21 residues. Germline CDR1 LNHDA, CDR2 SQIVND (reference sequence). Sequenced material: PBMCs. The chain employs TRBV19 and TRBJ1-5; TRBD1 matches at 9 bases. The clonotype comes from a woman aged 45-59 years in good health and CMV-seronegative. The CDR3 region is CASSSHPGQGNNLGSNQPQHF. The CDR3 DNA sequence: TGTGCCAGTAGCAGCCACCCCGGACAGGGGAACAACTTAGGGAGCAATCAGCCCCAGCATTTT.